This T cell receptor beta chain was captured by sequencing in a study of human T cells and chemical hapten exposure (dated by TCRdb to 2020 to 2022). For context, the study as a whole: For sensitization, 2% DPC in acetone was applied to a 2 cm by 2 cm area of upper inner arm skin. Twenty-nine alopecia patients gave blood for TCR sequencing at one to four time points (pre-sensitization, 2, 6 and 24 weeks). The libraries were sequenced as a pool, and the TCR yield per sample differed mostly because of small variations in library volumes within the pool. Patients additionally received weekly therapeutic DPC doses to the scalp throughout the approximately 22-week study period. Patch testing was performed on the upper back with Finn chambers containing 0.01% DPC, and the patch tests were scored after 6 days according to International Contact Dermatitis Research Group standards. Blood samples were taken from patients before sensitization (week 0) and then at 2, 6 and about 24 weeks after DPC sensitization. The mostly female patient cohort included alopecia areata with under or over 50% scalp involvement, alopecia totalis and alopecia universalis. In alopecia patients, the study followed how the peripheral blood TCR repertoire changed in vivo over primary and secondary sensitization to diphenylcyclopropenone (DPC), a hapten. Summary of the overall study and its limitations: The number of PT1 expanded TCRs positively correlated with patch test score, significant at thresholds 8, 16 and 32 but not 4. Significantly more large CDR3 similarity clusters were formed by expanded TCRs than by pre-sensitization or healthy control sets, consistent with antigen-driven responses. Alopecia, a presumed autoimmune disease, was present in all patients, so the immune response of the patients might differ from that of healthy individuals. After repeated subsampling, the strength of the expansion versus patch-test correlation and the threshold at which it became significant changed. DPC sensitization did not change the number of TCRs with a frequency above 1 in 1000, and there was no evidence of changes in global repertoire structure.

Per the publication, the time point label means: patch test 1, 2 weeks after DPC sensitization. Interpreted using the paper, the treatment or condition label stands for: therapeutic diphenylcyclopropenone sensitization with weekly scalp DPC. At each patch-test visit, blood was drawn before the patch test was applied. Patients were considered eligible if aged 18 to 70, diagnosed with alopecia and deemed suitable for DPC therapy, and patients were excluded if pregnant. Total RNA was extracted from unfractionated whole blood collected in Tempus Blood RNA tubes. There are a few counts of this clonotype. The specificity of this receptor is unknown. No base-level quality is on record; no much larger clone is a single base apart. The germline V gene provides CDR1 LGHNA and CDR2 YNFKEQ. From the cysteine through the phenylalanine, the CDR3 covers 15 amino acids. Just the 45-base CDR3 DNA is kept, in frame starting at base 1. V is cut by 0 bases and J by 5 bases, and the space between the germline ends is 14 bases.

Library method: RACE. Reads for this sample came from a NextSeq 500. During library preparation, unique molecular identifiers were attached to individual cDNA molecules so that TCRs could be counted in a quantitative, reproducible way. Both TCR alpha and TCR beta chains were sequenced from each blood RNA sample. In the source study's methods: A median of around 100,000 TCRs per sample was observed, with a range of roughly 23,224 to 750,000. The Decombinator software suite was used to annotate V, J and CDR3 in the TCR reads. For the PS versus PT1 abundance plots, all samples were subsampled to the same number of TCRs (28,000). Expanded TCRs were defined as absent before sensitization and observed at least eight times at the 2-week time point. TCRdb ran its own pipeline on the public reads, namely fastp trimming at Q25 and MiXCR clone calling, and kept in-frame beta chains. Each record represents a unique CDR3 protein, reported with the most common genes and DNA among its rows. These V and J calls derive from TCRdb rather than the authors' analysis. This sample holds around 300,000 distinct CDR3 sequences; 5.5% to 8% were observed only once. The top ten constitute roughly 7.9% of the sample.

The receptor was derived from a woman aged 18-30 years with alopecia areata. Some clones in this sample may be carry-over from other donors' samples. The chain is assembled from TRBV4-2 and TRBJ2-7; the D gene is not confidently resolved. The sample in question was whole blood, obtained in connection with sensitization to the hapten diphenylcyclopropenone (DPC). The DNA reads as follows: TGTGCCAGCAGCCAAGATAAGGGTTCCTTTGACGAGCAGTACTTC. This encodes CASSQDKGSFDEQYF.